These T cell receptor beta chains were read from a single sample in a study of blood T cell repertoires in COVID-19. Produced via immunoSEQ multiplex PCR; TCRdb's table is partial and in-frame only. The repertoire holds fewer than 350,000 clones, with approximately 89% as singletons. The specimen was PBMCs or T cells enriched from blood (not recorded which). The source is a woman aged 40 to 55 who had recovered from COVID-19. Each CDR3 is given with its conserved first and last residue. A D gene is named only where the DNA matches it firmly.

16	TRBV9	TRBD1	TRBJ2-1	CASSVTTGVLYNEQFF	TGTGCCAGCAGCGTAACGACAGGGGTCCTATACAATGAGCAGTTCTTC
14	TRBV11-3	.	TRBJ1-1	CASSLDSGNTEAFF	TGTGCCAGCAGCTTAGATTCCGGGAACACTGAAGCTTTCTTT
15	TRBV2	.	TRBJ1-5	CASSERSGRGQPQHF	TGTGCCAGCAGTGAAAGGTCAGGGCGCGGTCAGCCCCAGCATTTT
16	TRBV28	.	TRBJ1-6	CASSLLFGQGNSPLHF	TGTGCCAGCAGTTTACTATTTGGGCAGGGTAATTCACCCCTCCACTTT
15	TRBV9	.	TRBJ1-1	CASSVGRHWDTEAFF	TGTGCCAGCAGCGTAGGTCGACACTGGGACACTGAAGCTTTCTTT
15	TRBV27	.	TRBJ1-4	CASTPGVGRSEKLFF	TGTGCCAGCACCCCCGGAGTGGGGCGCAGTGAAAAACTGTTTTTT
17	TRBV7-9	TRBD1	TRBJ2-5	CASSSRTGGFDGETQYF	TGTGCCAGCAGCTCCCGGACAGGGGGCTTCGATGGGGAGACCCAGTACTTC
16	TRBV6-5	TRBD1	TRBJ1-4	CASSYSGTGGGEKLFF	TGTGCCAGCAGTTACTCTGGGACAGGCGGGGGTGAAAAACTGTTTTTT
14	TRBV2	.	TRBJ2-3	CASIRGSPTDTQYF	TGTGCCAGCATACGGGGGTCTCCCACAGATACGCAGTATTTT
13	TRBV27	.	TRBJ1-2	CASSLGRNNGYTF	TGTGCCAGCAGTCTCGGGAGGAATAATGGCTACACCTTC
15	TRBV6-5	.	TRBJ2-2	CASSYVTPNTGELFF	TGTGCCAGCAGTTACGTGACACCGAACACCGGGGAGCTGTTTTTT
15	TRBV30	.	TRBJ2-7	CASDRTEGGFYEQYF	TGTGCCTCAGACAGAACAGAGGGAGGATTCTACGAGCAGTACTTC
17	TRBV7-2	TRBD2	TRBJ2-3	CASSSSLAGLLTDTQYF	TGTGCCAGCAGCTCCTCCCTAGCGGGCCTTCTCACAGATACGCAGTATTTT
14	TRBV5-1	.	TRBJ2-3	CASSLAFGIDTQYF	TGCGCCAGCAGCTTGGCCTTCGGTATAGATACGCAGTATTTT
14	TRBV27	TRBD2	TRBJ2-5	CASMRLAGIETQYF	TGTGCCAGCATGAGGCTAGCGGGAATAGAGACCCAGTACTTC
16	TRBV19	TRBD1	TRBJ2-1	CASSIQWTGANNEQFF	TGTGCCAGTAGTATACAGTGGACAGGGGCCAACAATGAGCAGTTCTTC
13	TRBV27	TRBD2	TRBJ2-7	CASSSLAGWEQYF	TGTGCCAGCAGTTCATTAGCGGGCTGGGAGCAGTACTTC
15	TRBV6-1	.	TRBJ1-3	CASSEWDTPGNTIYF	TGTGCCAGCAGTGAATGGGACACCCCTGGAAACACCATATATTTT